One sample yielded the 11 T cell receptor beta chains listed below, sequenced in a study of regulatory T cells in long-lasting Graves disease. In building TCR beta libraries, iRepertoire HTBI primers were used together with Arm-PCR of CDR3 regions. TCRdb re-called the multiplex PCR reads with MiXCR, one entry per CDR3 protein. The sample carries approximately 500,000 distinct CDR3 sequences, 20% to 25% recorded once. The time point is: persistent/refractory GD, antithyroid drugs over 5 years with positive TRAb. Isolated PBMC RNA provided the starting material for the TCR library. The sample was peripheral blood mononuclear cells (PBMCs), taken when the disease was refractory, from a patient treated with antithyroid drugs. The receptors were sampled from a female donor with Graves disease.

The chain links TRBV5-4 to TRBJ1-5; D remains unclear. V was clipped by 0 bases and J by 3 bases, with 13 bases between them. The CDR3 runs 16 residues. Germline V gene data show CDR1 as SGHNT and CDR2 as YYREEE (reference sequence). CDR3 DNA: TGTGCCAGCAGCTTGGGACCACAACAACCCAATCAGCCCCAGCATTTT. This translates into CASSLGPQQPNQPQHF.

This clonotype has a count of ten or more. The genes are TRBV6-2 or TRBV6-3 and TRBJ2-7; 15 bases agree with TRBD2. CDR1 is MNHEY, CDR2 SVGEGT, per germline. V was clipped by 5 bases and J by 3 bases; unmatched bases: 14. The CDR3 runs 19 residues. The CDR3 region is CASSIPGLAGGAGGYEQYF. The CDR3 nucleotides are TGTGCCAGCAGTATCCCGGGACTAGCGGGAGGTGCCGGAGGCTACGAGCAGTACTTC.

This clonotype was recorded a few times. The chain links TRBV2 to TRBJ2-1; 8 nucleotides agree with TRBD1. V dropped 7 bases and J dropped 4; count of bases not matched to a gene: 6. Germline V gene data show CDR1 as SNHLY and CDR2 as FYNNEI. The CDR3 spans 14 residues. As DNA, the CDR3 is TGTGCCAGCAATCCAGACAGGGGATACAATGAGCAGTTCTTC. Protein sequence: CASNPDRGYNEQFF.

Ten or more counts support this clonotype. The CDR3 sequence is CASSLVRQGIGNQPQHF. For the CDR3, the DNA is TGTGCCAGCAGCTTAGTTAGACAGGGGATCGGCAATCAGCCCCAGCATTTT. The chain employs TRBV7-8 and TRBJ1-5; 8 bases agree with TRBD1. V was clipped by 1 base and J by 2 bases; unmatched bases: 7. CDR3 length: 17 amino acids. Germline loops: CDR1 SGHVS, CDR2 FQNEAQ.

This clonotype was found many times. The V call is TRBV28, the J call TRBJ2-5; possibly TRBD1 for D (5 bases). The CDR3 sequence is 17 residues long. Germline assignment: CDR1 MDHEN and CDR2 SYDVKM. The V end lost 5 bases, the J end lost 1 base, and 20 bases lay between the germline ends. CDR3 in amino acids: CASSPTPWTTGQETQYF. The DNA of the CDR3 is TGTGCCAGCAGTCCCACCCCTTGGACAACGGGCCAAGAGACCCAGTACTTC.

V and J are TRBV5-4 and TRBJ1-6; 7 bases agree with TRBD1. CDR3 length: 15 amino acids. V gave up 0 bases and J gave up 9 bases; unmatched junction bases: 6. The germline gives CDR1 SGHNT, CDR2 YYREEE (reference sequence). The CDR3 bases are TGTGCCAGCAGCTTGGAGAGGGGGCAAGTTTCACCCCTCCACTTT. Its translation is CASSLERGQVSPLHF.

With regard to this clonotype: A read error is possible here, since a much larger clone lies one base away. This rearrangement joins TRBV6-1 to TRBJ2-7; possible D gene TRBD2, 6 bases. V gave up 6 bases and J gave up 0 bases, with 9 bases separating them. CDR3 length equals 13 residues. CDR1 is MNHNS and CDR2 is SASEGT in the germline V gene. CDR3 DNA sequence: TGTGCCAGCAGGGAGACTAGCTCCTACGAGCAGTACTTC. Its translation is CASRETSSYEQYF.

In its sample, this clonotype was seen a few times. J is TRBJ1-1 and V is TRBV6-2 or TRBV6-3, with TRBD1 as a possible D gene (5 bases). The CDR3 totals 11 residues. The V gene's germline CDR1 is MNHEY and CDR2 SVGEGT. Trimming removed 2 bases at V and 11 bases at J, with 9 bases between. The CDR3 reads CASSYGGGAFF. CDR3 nucleotide sequence: TGTGCCAGCAGTTACGGGGGGGGGGCTTTCTTT.

Ten or more counts support this clonotype. The V gene is TRBV28, the J gene TRBJ2-7; unclear D gene. CDR1 MDHEN and CDR2 SYDVKM come from the germline V gene. This CDR3 contains 14 residues. The V gene lost 3 bases and the J gene lost 1 base, with 10 bases spanning the gap. The CDR3 coding sequence is TGTGCCAGCAGTTTTGTCCGGGTGTCCTACGAGCAGTACTTC. This codes for CASSFVRVSYEQYF.

This clonotype was counted many times. V is TRBV6-1 and J is TRBJ2-2; 13 bases map to TRBD2. Germline CDR1 MNHNS, CDR2 SASEGT. The CDR3 is made up of 17 amino acids. The ends lost 7 bases at V and 0 bases at J; junction bases unmatched: 5. In nucleotides, the CDR3 is TGTGCCAGCACCCGACTAGCGGGGGGCGCGAACACCGGGGAGCTGTTTTTT. As protein: CASTRLAGGANTGELFF.

The CDR3 region is CSARDGAGAATSYEQYF. DNA for the CDR3: TGCAGTGCTAGAGATGGGGCTGGAGCGGCGACATCCTACGAGCAGTACTTC. V is TRBV20-1 and J is TRBJ2-7; D is possibly TRBD1 or TRBD2 (5 bases each). The germline V gene encodes CDR1 DFQATT and CDR2 SNEGSKA (reference sequence). The CDR3 totals 17 residues. V was pared by 0 bases and J by 1 base, with 19 bases between.